This entry lists 29 T cell receptor beta chains sequenced from one sample in a study of long-term antiretroviral therapy in people with HIV. Investigators performed immunoSEQ version v3.0 at survey level. Profiled with immunoSEQ multiplex PCR; TCRdb holds only in-frame clones, not every one. The sample contains 11,000 to 15,000 clones, approximately 88% of which appear only once. Sequencing used unsorted PBMCs, obtained 6.2 years after starting antiretroviral therapy. Receptor source: a man aged 40-49 years with HIV.

This rearrangement joins TRBV5-6 to TRBJ1-2; D is unresolved. Germline CDR1 SGHDT, CDR2 YYEEEE. This CDR3 is built from 13 residues. V was trimmed by 4 bases and J by 4 bases, leaving 11 bases between them. For the CDR3, the DNA is TGTGCCAGCAGCCTGCGGCAGTTCTATGGCTACACCTTC. This sequence encodes CASSLRQFYGYTF. Drawing the rest from reference TRBV5-6 and TRBJ1-2, the complete variable domain is DAGVTQSPTHLIKTRGQQVTLRCSPKSGHDTVSWYQQALGQGPQFIFQYYEEEERQRGNFPDRFSGHQFPNYSSELNVNALLLGDSALYLCASSLRQFYGYTFGSGTRLTVV.

J is TRBJ2-7 and V is TRBV2; 7 bases align to TRBD2. The CDR3 length is 15 residues. Germline CDR1 SNHLY, CDR2 FYNNEI. V trimming: 3 bases; J trimming: 3 bases; junction bases outside the gene matches: 8. This CDR3 reads CASSEGDYLLYEQYF. For the CDR3, the DNA is TGTGCCAGCAGTGAGGGGGACTACCTTCTCTACGAGCAGTACTTC.

The chain carries TRBV5-1 and TRBJ2-7; 7 bases agree with TRBD1. V trimming: 0 bases; J trimming: 2 bases; junction bases outside the gene matches: 5. CDR1 and CDR2 (germline): SGHRS, YFSETQ. The CDR3 contains 15 residues. CDR3 amino acids: CASSLGTGSTYEQYF. DNA of the CDR3: TGCGCCAGCAGCTTGGGGACAGGATCTACCTACGAGCAGTACTTC.

The count of this clone is one. V gene TRBV5-4 combines with J gene TRBJ1-1; TRBD1 is a possible D gene (6 bases). Germline values: CDR1 SGHNT, CDR2 YYREEE (reference sequence). Deletions cut 4 bases from V and 0 bases from J, with 13 bases between. The CDR3 runs 15 residues. In nucleotides, the CDR3 is TGTGCCAGCAGCCCAGGGGCGTTCATGAACACTGAAGCTTTCTTT. Its translation is CASSPGAFMNTEAFF. Filled out from reference TRBV5-4 and TRBJ1-1, the complete variable domain reads ETGVTQSPTHLIKTRGQQVTLRCSSQSGHNTVSWYQQALGQGPQFIFQYYREEENGRGNFPPRFSGLQFPNYSSELNVNALELDDSALYLCASSPGAFMNTEAFFGQGTRLTVV.

This clone was counted only a few times. This chain links TRBV6-6 with TRBJ2-2; D gene uncertain. In germline, CDR1 is MNHNY, CDR2 SVGAGI (reference sequence). Trimming pared 5 bases from V and 4 bases from J, leaving 8 bases between. The CDR3 is 13 residues long. CDR3 coding DNA: TGTGCCAGCAGTGACACAACCACCGGGGAGCTGTTTTTT. It translates to CASSDTTTGELFF.

This chain links TRBV7-2 with TRBJ1-5; D not certain. Trimming left V 1 base short and J 0 bases short, with 13 bases between. CDR3 size: 17 residues. Germline V gives CDR1 SGHTA, CDR2 FQGNSA. CDR3 region: CASSLGGRSYSNQPQHF. CDR3 in DNA: TGTGCCAGCAGCTTAGGTGGCAGGAGCTATAGCAATCAGCCCCAGCATTTT.

The gene calls are TRBV28 and TRBJ2-2; no definite D call. This CDR3 contains 12 residues. Germline V lookup: CDR1 MDHEN, CDR2 SYDVKM. The ends were cut back, 3 bases at V and 2 bases at J, with 1 base in the middle. The CDR3 DNA reads as TGTGCCAGCAGTTTTAACACCGGGGAGCTGTTTTTT. Protein sequence: CASSFNTGELFF.

The chain combines TRBV28 with TRBJ2-3; 8 bases fit TRBD2. The CDR3 is 16 amino acids. CDR1 and CDR2 (germline): MDHEN, SYDVKM. Losses at the gene ends were 10 bases for V and 4 bases for J; bases not matched to a gene: 16. The chain's CDR3 is CATNPYLAGRADTQYF. CDR3 nucleotides: TGTGCCACCAACCCGTACTTAGCGGGGAGGGCAGATACGCAGTATTTT.

The rearrangement uses TRBV5-1 and TRBJ1-2, with D perhaps TRBD1 (6 bases). Trimming shortened V by 4 bases and J by 3 bases, and 13 bases separated the two germline ends. Germline V CDR1 and CDR2: SGHRS, YFSETQ. This CDR3 is built from 14 residues. The CDR3 loop reads CASSPKQGDYGYTF. CDR3 sequence (DNA): TGCGCCAGCAGCCCAAAACAGGGTGACTATGGCTACACCTTC.

The chain recombines TRBV7-2 with TRBJ2-3; 12 bases match TRBD2. The CDR3 is made up of 15 amino acids. V lost 6 bases and J lost 2; bases outside the gene matches: 3. Germline V gives CDR1 SGHTA, CDR2 FQGNSA. This CDR3 is CASRWTSGDTDTQYF. CDR3 nucleotide sequence: TGTGCCAGCAGATGGACTAGCGGGGACACAGATACGCAGTATTTT. Full variable domain (missing parts from reference TRBV7-2 and TRBJ2-3): GAGVSQSPSNKVTEKGKDVELRCDPISGHTALYWYRQSLGQGLEFLIYFQGNSAPDKSGLPSDRFSAERTGGSVSTLTIQRTQQEDSAVYLCASRWTSGDTDTQYFGPGTRLTVL.

The chain has TRBV30 and TRBJ1-4; 12 bases are shared with TRBD1. V gave up 2 bases and J gave up 6 bases; unmatched junction bases: 1. Germline V lookup: CDR1 GTSNPN, CDR2 SVGIG (reference sequence). The CDR3 contains 14 residues. CDR3 sequence reads: CAWSRDRGHEKLFF. Here the CDR3 DNA reads TGTGCCTGGAGTAGGGACAGGGGGCATGAAAAACTGTTTTTT.

J is TRBJ1-5 and V is TRBV27; perhaps TRBD1 as D (5 bases). The CDR3 has 15 amino acids. V lost 3 bases and J 4 bases, leaving 13 bases between the germline ends. Germline V gives CDR1 MNHEY, CDR2 SMNVEV (reference sequence). CDR3 DNA: TGTGCCAGCAGTTTTTCGCCGGGGCTGAATCAGCCCCAGCATTTT. Its translation is CASSFSPGLNQPQHF.

This clone has only one observation. This chain links TRBV6-5 with TRBJ2-5; 9 bases agree with TRBD2. Trimming cost V 10 bases and J 5 bases; bases outside gene matches: 11. In germline, CDR1 is MNHEY, CDR2 SVGAGI. There are 14 residues in the CDR3. CDR3 sequence (DNA): TGTGCCAACTCTTTAGTGGCGGGAGGGGAGACCCAGTACTTC. Its protein is CANSLVAGGETQYF.

The chain recombines TRBV10-3 with TRBJ2-4; 13 bases map to TRBD2. This CDR3 is 17 amino acids long. Trimming took 5 bases from V and 5 from J; bases not matched to a gene: 9. Germline values: CDR1 ENHRY, CDR2 SYGVKD. The CDR3 spells CAISRLAGGPGENIQYF. As DNA, the CDR3 is TGTGCCATCAGTCGACTAGCGGGAGGACCTGGGGAAAACATTCAGTACTTC.

As to this clone: Compared with germline, one end of the junction differs, possibly owing to a read error. The chain employs TRBV27 and TRBJ2-7; D ambiguous. This CDR3 comprises 14 residues. Germline V gene data show CDR1 as MNHEY and CDR2 as SMNVEV (reference sequence). Here the CDR3 reads CVSSPPGRLYEQYF. The CDR3 DNA sequence: TGTGTCAGCAGTCCCCCCGGCAGACTCTACGAGCAGTACTTC.

The DNA for the CDR3 is TGTGCCATCGCCGGGCCTCTGGCCGGGGAGCTGTTTTTT. Translation: CAIAGPLAGELFF. The V call is TRBV5-4, the J call TRBJ2-2; D call uncertain. From germline, CDR1 is SGHNT and CDR2 YYREEE (reference sequence). This CDR3 is built from 13 residues. V was trimmed by 9 bases and J by 6 bases, leaving 15 bases between them. The full variable domain, with the rest looked up from reference TRBV5-4 and TRBJ2-2, is ETGVTQSPTHLIKTRGQQVTLRCSSQSGHNTVSWYQQALGQGPQFIFQYYREEENGRGNFPPRFSGLQFPNYSSELNVNALELDDSALYLCAIAGPLAGELFFGEGSRLTVL.

Judged by abundance, this clone is large. The genes are TRBV11-2 and TRBJ2-1, with a weak D call TRBD2 (6 bases). The V and J ends lost 7 bases and 5 bases respectively, with 18 bases between them. This CDR3 has 15 residues. The germline gives CDR1 SGHAT, CDR2 FQNNGV. The CDR3, as DNA: TGTGCCAGCACCAAAGGCGGGATACGGGACAATGAGCAGTTCTTC. The encoded protein is CASTKGGIRDNEQFF.

The V call is TRBV7-2, the J call TRBJ2-1; 7 bases map to TRBD2. Per the germline V gene, CDR1 is SGHTA and CDR2 is FQGNSA. The CDR3 sequence is 16 residues long. Trimming removed 0 bases from V and 3 bases from J; junction bases left unmatched: 5. CDR3 protein: CASSLAGLGSYNEQFF. Here the CDR3 DNA reads TGTGCCAGCAGCTTAGCAGGACTAGGGAGCTACAATGAGCAGTTCTTC.

The genes are TRBV7-2 and TRBJ2-1; TRBD1 matches at 8 bases. The CDR3 length is 12 residues. J gave up 7 bases and V 5 bases, and 1 base lay outside the gene matches. Germline assignment: CDR1 SGHTA and CDR2 FQGNSA. Here the CDR3 reads CASSRTGNEQFF. The CDR3 DNA is TGTGCCAGCAGCCGGACAGGGAATGAGCAGTTCTTC.

A word on this clone: Different DNA sequences within this sample yield the same CDR3. V usage is TRBV6-5 and J usage is TRBJ2-7; no firm D call. Per the germline V gene, CDR1 is MNHEY and CDR2 is SVGAGI. The V gene lost 3 bases and the J gene lost 2 bases, with 11 bases spanning the gap. The CDR3 consists of 14 residues. CDR3: CASSYMEPPYEQYF. CDR3 nucleotide sequence: TGTGCCAGCAGTTATATGGAGCCTCCCTACGAGCAGTACTTC.

V is TRBV7-2 and J is TRBJ2-5, with D possibly being TRBD2 (6 bases). Between the trimmed V and J ends, which lost 5 bases and 5 bases, there was a span of 12 bases. CDR1 is SGHTA and CDR2 is FQGNSA in the germline V gene. The length of the CDR3 is 13 residues. The CDR3 nucleotides are TGTGCCAGCAGCCCCGGGGCGGGGGAGACCCAGTACTTC. Its protein is CASSPGAGETQYF. The entire variable domain, with the rest obtained from reference TRBV7-2 and TRBJ2-5, is as follows: GAGVSQSPSNKVTEKGKDVELRCDPISGHTALYWYRQSLGQGLEFLIYFQGNSAPDKSGLPSDRFSAERTGGSVSTLTIQRTQQEDSAVYLCASSPGAGETQYFGPGTRLLVL.

V and J are TRBV7-2 and TRBJ2-5; TRBD1 is a possible D gene (5 bases). The CDR3 covers 14 residues. Per the germline V gene, CDR1 is SGHTA and CDR2 is FQGNSA. V lost 3 bases and J 1 base, leaving 9 bases between the germline ends. CDR3 sequence reads: CASSFLTVQETQYF. CDR3 nucleotides: TGTGCCAGCAGCTTTTTGACAGTCCAAGAGACCCAGTACTTC.

This sequence joins TRBV4-3 and TRBJ2-7, with 7 nucleotides matching TRBD1. This CDR3 is 14 amino acids long. J lost 3 bases, V lost 1 base, and 3 bases had no gene match. CDR1 LGHNA and CDR2 YSLEER come from the germline V gene. The CDR3 sequence: CASSQGQGHYEQYF. CDR3 nucleotide sequence: TGCGCCAGCAGCCAAGGACAGGGCCACTACGAGCAGTACTTC.

The V and J genes are TRBV6-5 and TRBJ1-1; 9 nucleotides line up with TRBD1. Trimming at V came to 2 bases and at J to 5 bases, leaving 6 bases not matched to a gene. The CDR3 covers 15 residues. The germline CDR1 and CDR2 sequences are MNHEY and SVGAGI. CDR3: CASSYQHRGLTEAFF. The CDR3 coding sequence is TGTGCCAGCAGTTACCAACACAGGGGGCTGACTGAAGCTTTCTTT.

This chain connects TRBV6-5 to TRBJ1-2; tentatively, D is TRBD1 (5 bases). Germline V CDR1 and CDR2: MNHEY, SVGAGI. Trimming took off 2 bases at V and 2 bases at J, with 6 bases between the two ends. The CDR3 extends over 13 amino acids. CDR3 region: CASSYEGNYGYTF. As DNA, the CDR3 is TGTGCCAGCAGTTACGAGGGGAACTATGGCTACACCTTC.

Notes on this clone: One junction end does not reproduce the germline sequence, and a read error may be involved. This chain joins TRBV5-4 and TRBJ1-2; D might be TRBD1 (6 bases). This CDR3 is 17 amino acids long. The germline gives CDR1 SGHNT, CDR2 YYREEE (reference sequence). The CDR3 sequence is CASSQVSGTQVPYGYTF. In DNA form, the CDR3 reads TGCGCCAGCAGCCAAGTTTCGGGGACACAGGTACCCTATGGCTACACCTTC.

V usage is TRBV6-5 and J usage is TRBJ2-5; the D is unclear. Germline V gene lookup returns CDR1 MNHEY and CDR2 SVGAGI. V lost 5 bases and J 2 bases, leaving 6 bases between the germline ends. The CDR3 totals 12 residues. CDR3: CASSRPQETQYF. The CDR3 region has the DNA TGTGCCAGCAGTCGGCCTCAAGAGACCCAGTACTTC.

The chain is built from TRBV20-1 and TRBJ2-1; D remains ambiguous. The CDR3 spans 10 residues. Germline assignment: CDR1 DFQATT and CDR2 SNEGSKA (reference sequence). The germline V and J ends were trimmed by 3 bases and 7 bases, with 4 bases remaining between them. CDR3 nucleotide sequence: TGCAGTGCTAGGTTGAATGAGCAGTTCTTC. Its translation: CSARLNEQFF.

This chain uses TRBV5-5 with TRBJ2-7; D not resolved. The germline V and J ends were trimmed by 1 base and 6 bases, with 17 bases remaining between them. The CDR3 sequence is 15 residues long. The V gene's germline CDR1 is SGHKS and CDR2 YYEKEE (reference sequence). CDR3 nucleotides: TGTGCCAGCAGCTTGTCGCCACCAGAGGCGCGCGAGCAGTACTTC. It yields the protein CASSLSPPEAREQYF.